The rows below give T cell receptor beta chains drawn from one sample of a study of blood T cell repertoires in COVID-19. The method was immunoSEQ multiplex PCR; TCRdb's version includes in-frame clones alone and lacks a portion of them. The table records hundreds of thousands of clones, over 75% of them present only once. The specimen was peripheral blood. These receptors came from a man aged 50 or older with active or convalescent COVID-19. The CDR3 runs from the conserved cysteine through the conserved F or W. Each record gives: D gene, CDR3 length, clone size, J gene, V gene, CDR3 DNA, CDR3 protein. A D gene is named only where the DNA matches it firmly. Rows give clone size only sometimes, using once, few, many, or a class for an expanded clone.

.,16,.,TRBJ1-1,TRBV7-9,TGTGCCAGCAGCGTGACGGGGGACTCCGGTGTGGGTGAAGCTTTCTTT,CASSVTGDSGVGEAFF
.,15,.,TRBJ2-1,TRBV3-1/TRBV3-2,TGTGCCAGCAGCCCCAGCAGGGTGGCCTACAATGAGCAGTTCTTC,CASSPSRVAYNEQFF
TRBD2,15,.,TRBJ2-5,TRBV15,TGTGCCACCAGCAGAGTTGGGGGGGTTCAAGAGACCCAGTACTTC,CATSRVGGVQETQYF
.,15,.,TRBJ2-7,TRBV9,TGTGCCAGCAGCGCGGCTGACAGCAGCTCCTACGAGCAGTACTTC,CASSAADSSSYEQYF
TRBD1,14,.,TRBJ2-2,TRBV7-9,TGTGCCAGCAGCCCGGGACAGCTCACCGGGGAGCTGTTTTTT,CASSPGQLTGELFF
TRBD1,18,.,TRBJ1-5,TRBV28,TGTGCCAGCAGTACCGCGGGACAGGGCCAGGAGAGCAATCAGCCCCAGCATTTT,CASSTAGQGQESNQPQHF
TRBD2,15,.,TRBJ2-2,TRBV7-9,TGTGCCAGCAGCTTAGCGCTACTAGCGGTCGGGGAGCTGTTTTTT,CASSLALLAVGELFF
TRBD1,14,.,TRBJ2-6,TRBV6-5,TGTGCCAGCAGAGACAGGGTTGGGGCCAACGTCCTGACTTTC,CASRDRVGANVLTF
TRBD1,14,.,TRBJ1-5,TRBV6-5,TGTGCCAGCAGACGGGACAGGGGAAATCAGCCCCAGCATTTT,CASRRDRGNQPQHF
.,13,.,TRBJ2-6,TRBV7-9,TGTGCCAGCAGCTCAGGCGGGGCCAACGTCCTGACTTTC,CASSSGGANVLTF
TRBD1,14,.,TRBJ1-5,TRBV18,TGTGCCAGCTCACCCGGGACAGATAATCAGCCCCAGCATTTT,CASSPGTDNQPQHF
.,13,many,TRBJ1-1,TRBV14,TGTGCCAGCAGCCGACCACCGGGACAAGAAACTTTCTTT,CASSRPPGQETFF
.,12,few,TRBJ2-1,TRBV7-9,TGTGCCAGCACCCTTTTCGGGAATGAGCAGTTCTTC,CASTLFGNEQFF
.,16,few,TRBJ1-6,TRBV3-1/TRBV3-2,TGTGCCAGCAGCCAAGGGGAGGGGGTTTTCAATTCACCCCTCCACTTT,CASSQGEGVFNSPLHF
.,13,.,TRBJ1-1,TRBV28,TGTGCCAGCACCGGACAGACGAACACTGAAGCTTTCTTT,CASTGQTNTEAFF
TRBD1,15,.,TRBJ1-6,TRBV25-1,TGTGCCAGCAGTGAATTGGGGACAGGGTTGTCACCCCTCCACTTT,CASSELGTGLSPLHF
.,14,once,TRBJ1-5,TRBV4-1,TGCGCCAGCAGCCCCGGACAGTATAATCAGCCCCAGCATTTT,CASSPGQYNQPQHF
TRBD2,22,few,TRBJ2-3,TRBV4-2,TGTGCCAGCAGCCCCCGCGGGTTTGCGGGAGGGAGGGGAAGGGGCGGCACAGATACGCAGTATTTT,CASSPRGFAGGRGRGGTDTQYF
.,13,few,TRBJ1-1,TRBV13,TGTGCCAGCAGCTTACAGGTGAGCACTGAAGCTTTCTTT,CASSLQVSTEAFF